This T cell receptor (beta chain) was retrieved from a study of T cell changes during pregnancy in multiple sclerosis. Clones were read by immunoSEQ multiplex PCR, and TCRdb kept only the in-frame ones, dropping some. The sample lists 30,000 or so clones, approximately 89% occurring once. Germline CDR1 and CDR2: MNHEY and SVGAGI. The CDR3 covers 16 residues. The input for sequencing was CD8+ T cells from peripheral blood mononuclear cells, taken after pregnancy. This clonotype was sampled from a female donor with multiple sclerosis, enrolled in a pregnancy study. The chain is built from TRBV6-5 and TRBJ2-5, with 9 bases identical to TRBD1. Matching the DNA end better, TRBJ2-7 makes the J call doubtful. CDR3 region: CASSYVTGGPDYEQYF. The CDR3 region has the DNA TGTGCCAGCAGTTACGTAACAGGGGGCCCTGACTACGAGCAGTACTTC.